This T cell receptor beta chain was observed in a study of beta chain features in type 1 diabetes. General observations from the study: Shorter TCRB CDR3s, moderately but significantly so, were found in Type 1 diabetes patients in all four CD4+ subsets.

Investigators reverse transcribed all isolated RNA, so they sequenced expressed TCRB transcripts. Assay used: immunoSEQ multiplex PCR; TCRdb lists only in-frame clones, some missing. The sample holds around 360,000 clones, 10% to 15% seen once. J was trimmed by 3 bases and V by 2 bases; bases with no gene match: 4. CDR3 length equals 14 residues. Per the germline V gene, CDR1 is SGHRS and CDR2 is YFSETQ. This clone was counted only a few times. The antigen is not known. Blood was drawn once from each donor into heparinised tubes. The draws averaged approximately 110 mL. Material for sequencing was naive CD4+ T cells from blood. The source of this sequence is a woman younger than 30 with type 1 diabetes. V gene TRBV5-1 combines with J gene TRBJ1-1; 7 bases align to TRBD1. This CDR3 is CASSLHRGYTEAFF. CDR3 nucleotides: TGCGCCAGCAGCTTACACAGGGGTTACACTGAAGCTTTCTTT.